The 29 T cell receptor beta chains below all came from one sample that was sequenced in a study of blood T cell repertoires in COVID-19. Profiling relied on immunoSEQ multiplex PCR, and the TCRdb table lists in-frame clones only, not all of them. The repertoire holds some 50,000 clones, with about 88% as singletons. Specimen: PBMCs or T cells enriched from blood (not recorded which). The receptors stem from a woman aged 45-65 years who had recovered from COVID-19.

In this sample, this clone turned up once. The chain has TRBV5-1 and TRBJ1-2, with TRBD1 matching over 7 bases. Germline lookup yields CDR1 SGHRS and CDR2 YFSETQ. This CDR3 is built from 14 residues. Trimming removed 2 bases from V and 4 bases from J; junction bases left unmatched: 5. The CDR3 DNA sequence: TGCGCCAGCAGCTTACAGGACAGGTCCTATGGCTACACCTTC. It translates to CASSLQDRSYGYTF.

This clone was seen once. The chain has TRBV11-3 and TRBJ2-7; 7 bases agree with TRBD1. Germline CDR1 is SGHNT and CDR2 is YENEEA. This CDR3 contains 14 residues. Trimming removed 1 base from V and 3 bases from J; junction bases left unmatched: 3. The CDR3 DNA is TGTGCCAGCAGCTTAGGAGGGGGCAACTACGAGCAGTACTTC. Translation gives CASSLGGGNYEQYF.

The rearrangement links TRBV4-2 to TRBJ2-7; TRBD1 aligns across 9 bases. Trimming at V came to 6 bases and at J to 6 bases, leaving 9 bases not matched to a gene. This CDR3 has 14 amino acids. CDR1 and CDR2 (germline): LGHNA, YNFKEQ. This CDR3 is CASSPTGQGTEQYF. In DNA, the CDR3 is TGTGCCAGCAGTCCCACGGGACAGGGAACCGAGCAGTACTTC.

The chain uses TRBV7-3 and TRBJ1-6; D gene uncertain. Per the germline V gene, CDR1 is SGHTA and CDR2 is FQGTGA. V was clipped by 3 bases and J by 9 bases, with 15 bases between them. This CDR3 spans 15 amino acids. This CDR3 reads CASSLSGGSISPLHF. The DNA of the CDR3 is TGTGCCAGCAGCTTGTCGGGAGGTTCCATTTCACCCCTCCACTTT. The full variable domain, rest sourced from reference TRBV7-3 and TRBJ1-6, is GAGVSQTPSNKVTEKGKYVELRCDPISGHTALYWYRQSLGQGPEFLIYFQGTGAADDSGLPNDRFFAVRPEGSVSTLKIQRTERGDSAVYLCASSLSGGSISPLHFGNGTRLTVT.

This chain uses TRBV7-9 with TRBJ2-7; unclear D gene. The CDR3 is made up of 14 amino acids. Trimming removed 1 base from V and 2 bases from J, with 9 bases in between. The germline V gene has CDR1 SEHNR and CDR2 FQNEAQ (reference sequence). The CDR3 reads CASSLVVTPYEQYF. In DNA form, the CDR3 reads TGTGCCAGCAGCTTAGTGGTTACACCCTACGAGCAGTACTTC.

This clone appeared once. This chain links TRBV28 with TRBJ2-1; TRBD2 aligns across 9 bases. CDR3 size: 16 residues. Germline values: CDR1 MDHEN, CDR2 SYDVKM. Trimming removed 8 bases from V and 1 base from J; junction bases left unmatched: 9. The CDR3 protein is CASQKRAGGSYNEQFF. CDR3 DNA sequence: TGTGCCAGCCAAAAAAGAGCGGGAGGTTCCTACAATGAGCAGTTCTTC.

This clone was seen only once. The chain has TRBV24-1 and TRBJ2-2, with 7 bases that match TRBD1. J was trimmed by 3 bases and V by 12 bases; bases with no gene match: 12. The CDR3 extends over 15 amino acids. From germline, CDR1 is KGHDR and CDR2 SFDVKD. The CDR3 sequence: CASSTGAGDTGELFF. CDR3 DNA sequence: TGTGCCTCATCAACAGGGGCCGGGGACACCGGGGAGCTGTTTTTT.

The CDR3 reads CASSYTLVAGGNTQYF. The CDR3 nucleotides read TGTGCCAGCAGTTACACCCTAGTAGCGGGGGGAAATACGCAGTATTTT. The chain has TRBV6-5 and TRBJ2-3; 10 bases line up with TRBD2. This CDR3 region has 16 residues. Germline V CDR1 and CDR2: MNHEY, SVGAGI. V shed 2 bases, J shed 7 bases, and the junction held 9 bases outside the gene matches.

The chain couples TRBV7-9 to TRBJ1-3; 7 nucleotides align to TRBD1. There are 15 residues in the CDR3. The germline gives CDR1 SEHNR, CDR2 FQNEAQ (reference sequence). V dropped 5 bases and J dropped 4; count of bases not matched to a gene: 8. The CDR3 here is CASSNRGVKGNTIYF. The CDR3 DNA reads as TGTGCCAGCAGCAACAGGGGAGTGAAGGGAAACACCATATATTTT.

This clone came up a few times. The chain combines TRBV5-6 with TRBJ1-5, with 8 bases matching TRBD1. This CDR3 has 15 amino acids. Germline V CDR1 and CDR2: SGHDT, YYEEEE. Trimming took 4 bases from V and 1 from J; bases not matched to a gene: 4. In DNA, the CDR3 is TGTGCCAGCAGCCCAGGGGGCATGAGCAATCAGCCCCAGCATTTT. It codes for CASSPGGMSNQPQHF.

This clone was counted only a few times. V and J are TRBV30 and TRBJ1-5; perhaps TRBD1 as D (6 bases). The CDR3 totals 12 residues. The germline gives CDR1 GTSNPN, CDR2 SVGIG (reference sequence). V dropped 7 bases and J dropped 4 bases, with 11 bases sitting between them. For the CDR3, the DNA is TGTGCCTTCGACAGGTTTAATCAGCCCCAGCATTTT. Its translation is CAFDRFNQPQHF.

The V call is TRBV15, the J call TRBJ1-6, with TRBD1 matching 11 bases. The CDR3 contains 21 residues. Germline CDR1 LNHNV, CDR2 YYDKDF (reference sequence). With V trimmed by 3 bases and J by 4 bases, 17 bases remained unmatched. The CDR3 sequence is CATSSFVGQGGLGGYNSPLHF. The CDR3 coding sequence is TGTGCCACCAGCAGCTTTGTGGGACAGGGGGGCCTGGGGGGATATAATTCACCCCTCCACTTT.

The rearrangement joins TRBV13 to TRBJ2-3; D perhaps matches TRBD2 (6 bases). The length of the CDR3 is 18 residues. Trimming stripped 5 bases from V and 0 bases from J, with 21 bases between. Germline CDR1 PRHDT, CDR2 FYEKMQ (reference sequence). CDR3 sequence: CASSLATTSLASTDTQYF. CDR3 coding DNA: TGTGCCAGCAGCCTAGCCACCACTAGCTTAGCTAGCACAGATACGCAGTATTTT.

The CDR3 region has the DNA TGCGCCAGCAGCGGCTCGCTCACTAGCGGGAGATCGTTTAGGGATGAGCAGTTCTTC. Protein: CASSGSLTSGRSFRDEQFF. The chain is built from TRBV5-1 and TRBJ2-1; 11 bases match TRBD2. Germline V gene lookup returns CDR1 SGHRS and CDR2 YFSETQ. This CDR3 spans 19 amino acids. Trimming cost V 4 bases and J 8 bases; bases outside gene matches: 20. Full variable domain (rest looked up from reference TRBV5-1 and TRBJ2-1): KAGVTQTPRYLIKTRGQQVTLSCSPISGHRSVSWYQQTPGQGLQFLFEYFSETQRNKGNFPGRFSGRQFSNSRSEMNVSTLELGDSALYLCASSGSLTSGRSFRDEQFFGPGTRLTVL.

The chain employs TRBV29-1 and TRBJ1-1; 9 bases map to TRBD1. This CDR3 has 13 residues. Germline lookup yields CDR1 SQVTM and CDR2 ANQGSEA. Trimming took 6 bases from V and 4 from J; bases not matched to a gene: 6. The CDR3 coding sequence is TGCAGCGTGGGGACAGGGCCACTCACTGAAGCTTTCTTT. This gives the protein CSVGTGPLTEAFF.

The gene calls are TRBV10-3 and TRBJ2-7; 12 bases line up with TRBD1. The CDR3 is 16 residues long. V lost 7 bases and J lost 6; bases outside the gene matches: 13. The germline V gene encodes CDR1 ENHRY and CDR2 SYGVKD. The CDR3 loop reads CAIKAGTGGARTEQYF. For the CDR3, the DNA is TGTGCCATCAAGGCCGGGACAGGGGGCGCAAGAACCGAGCAGTACTTC.

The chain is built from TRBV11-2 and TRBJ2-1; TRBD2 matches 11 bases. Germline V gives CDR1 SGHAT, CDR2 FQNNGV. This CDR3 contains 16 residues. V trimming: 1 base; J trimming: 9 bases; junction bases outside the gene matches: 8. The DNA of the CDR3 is TGTGCCAGCAGCTTAGTCGTAGCGGGGGGGAGCGGTGAGCAGTTCTTC. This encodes CASSLVVAGGSGEQFF.

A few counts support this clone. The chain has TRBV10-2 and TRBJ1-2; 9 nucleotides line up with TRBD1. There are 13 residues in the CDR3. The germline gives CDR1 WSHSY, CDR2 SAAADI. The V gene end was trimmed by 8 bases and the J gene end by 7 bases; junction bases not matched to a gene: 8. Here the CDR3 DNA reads TGCGCCAGCGGGGCACAGGGGGCGAGTGGCTACACCTTC. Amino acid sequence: CASGAQGASGYTF.

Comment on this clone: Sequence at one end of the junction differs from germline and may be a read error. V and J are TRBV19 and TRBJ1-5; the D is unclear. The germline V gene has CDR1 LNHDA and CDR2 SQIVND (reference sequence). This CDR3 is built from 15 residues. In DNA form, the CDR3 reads TGTGCCAATAGTATTAAGTGGGCGGGAAATCAGCCCCAGCATTTT. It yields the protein CANSIKWAGNQPQHF.

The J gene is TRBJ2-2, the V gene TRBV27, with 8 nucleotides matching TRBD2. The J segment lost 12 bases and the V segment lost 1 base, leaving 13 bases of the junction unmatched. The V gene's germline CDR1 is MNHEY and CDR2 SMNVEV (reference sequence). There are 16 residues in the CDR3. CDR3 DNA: TGTGCCAGCAGTTTATGGGCGGTGGCTAGCGGGCTGCAGCTGTTTTTT. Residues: CASSLWAVASGLQLFF.

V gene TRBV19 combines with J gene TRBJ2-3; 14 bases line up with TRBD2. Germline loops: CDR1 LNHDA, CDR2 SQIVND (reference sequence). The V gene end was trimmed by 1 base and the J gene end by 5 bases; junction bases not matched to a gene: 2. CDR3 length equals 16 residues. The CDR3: CASSIGGLAGEDTQYF. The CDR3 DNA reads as TGTGCCAGTAGTATAGGGGGACTAGCGGGAGAAGATACGCAGTATTTT.

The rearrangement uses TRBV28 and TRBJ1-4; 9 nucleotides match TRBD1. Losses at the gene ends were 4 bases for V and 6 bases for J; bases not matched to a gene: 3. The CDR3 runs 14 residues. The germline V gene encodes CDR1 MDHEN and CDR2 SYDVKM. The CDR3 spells CASSSGTGHEKLFF. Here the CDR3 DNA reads TGTGCCAGCAGTTCTGGGACAGGGCATGAAAAACTGTTTTTT.

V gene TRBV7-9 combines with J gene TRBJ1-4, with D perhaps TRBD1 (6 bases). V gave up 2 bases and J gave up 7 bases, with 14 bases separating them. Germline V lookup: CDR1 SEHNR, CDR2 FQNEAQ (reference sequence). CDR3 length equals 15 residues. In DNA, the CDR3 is TGTGCCAGCAGCTTAATCGGGGGGCGGATTGAAAAACTGTTTTTT. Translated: CASSLIGGRIEKLFF.

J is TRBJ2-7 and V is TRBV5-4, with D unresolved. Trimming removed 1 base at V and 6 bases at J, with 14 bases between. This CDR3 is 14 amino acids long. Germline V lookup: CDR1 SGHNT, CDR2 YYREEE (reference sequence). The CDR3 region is CASSLTSLPVEQYF. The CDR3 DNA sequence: TGTGCCAGCAGCTTGACTTCTTTACCCGTCGAGCAGTACTTC.

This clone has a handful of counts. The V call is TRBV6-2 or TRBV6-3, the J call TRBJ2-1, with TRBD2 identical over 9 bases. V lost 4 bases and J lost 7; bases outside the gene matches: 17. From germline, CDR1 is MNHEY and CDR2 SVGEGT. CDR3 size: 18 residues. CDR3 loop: CASSSLAGVLRGLNEQFF. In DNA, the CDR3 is TGTGCCAGCAGTTCATTAGCGGGAGTTCTCAGGGGTCTGAATGAGCAGTTCTTC.

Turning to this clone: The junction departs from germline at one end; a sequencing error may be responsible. The CDR3 here is CASSLGATQRHF. CDR3 coding DNA: TGTGCCAGCAGTTTAGGGGCTACTCAACGACACTTC. This chain links TRBV12-3 or TRBV12-4 with TRBJ2-4, with D unclear. The CDR3 runs 12 residues.

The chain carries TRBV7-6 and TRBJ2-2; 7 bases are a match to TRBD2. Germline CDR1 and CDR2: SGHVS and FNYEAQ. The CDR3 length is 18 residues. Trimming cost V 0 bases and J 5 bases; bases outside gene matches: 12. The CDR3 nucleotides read TGTGCCAGCAGCTTAGCTCCTAGCGGAGGGAGTGGGACCGGGGAGCTGTTTTTT. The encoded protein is CASSLAPSGGSGTGELFF.

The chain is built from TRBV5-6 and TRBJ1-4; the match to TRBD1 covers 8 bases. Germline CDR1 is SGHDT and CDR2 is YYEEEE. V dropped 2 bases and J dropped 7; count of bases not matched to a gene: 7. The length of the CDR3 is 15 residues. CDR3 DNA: TGTGCCAGCAGCTTTAGGACAGGGAGGGGTGAAAAACTGTTTTTT. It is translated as CASSFRTGRGEKLFF.

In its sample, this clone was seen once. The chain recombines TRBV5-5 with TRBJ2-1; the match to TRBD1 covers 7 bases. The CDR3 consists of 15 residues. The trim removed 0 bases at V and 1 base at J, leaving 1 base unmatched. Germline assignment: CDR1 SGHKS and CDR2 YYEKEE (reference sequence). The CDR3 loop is CASSLDRGSYNEQFF. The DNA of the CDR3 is TGTGCCAGCAGCTTGGACAGGGGATCCTACAATGAGCAGTTCTTC.